Listed below are T cell receptor beta chains from one sample, sequenced in a study of blood T cell repertoires in COVID-19. Measured with immunoSEQ multiplex PCR; TCRdb has only the in-frame clones, and not every one. The repertoire has about 350,000 clones, almost 90% of them found once; the top ten carry 1%. Sequenced input: PBMCs or T cells enriched from blood (not recorded which). Every receptor here comes from a woman under 40 who had been exposed to COVID-19. Each CDR3 is given with its conserved first and last residue. The D gene is left open where the match is weak. The size of a clone is reported for some rows only, either as once, few or many, or as a class for expanded clones.

.	once	TRBV5-4	TRBJ2-4	CASSKAELAKNIQYF	TGTGCCAGCAGCAAAGCGGAATTAGCCAAAAACATTCAGTACTTC
.	.	TRBV7-8	TRBJ1-3	CASSSRTLSGNTIYF	TGTGCCAGCAGCTCCCGGACACTTTCTGGAAACACCATATATTTT
TRBD2	.	TRBV4-2	TRBJ2-1	CASKGTSGILNNEQFF	TGTGCCAGCAAAGGGACTAGCGGGATTCTCAACAATGAGCAGTTCTTC
.	.	TRBV28	TRBJ1-1	CASTLWGGGITEAFF	TGTGCCAGCACTCTTTGGGGAGGGGGTATCACTGAAGCTTTCTTT
TRBD2	.	TRBV5-1	TRBJ2-5	CASSLGTSGRETQYF	TGCGCCAGCAGCCTCGGGACTAGCGGGAGGGAGACCCAGTACTTC
TRBD1	.	TRBV6-6	TRBJ1-2	CASSHRQDRGREGDRSANYGYTF	TGTGCCAGCAGTCACCGCCAAGACAGGGGGCGCGAAGGCGATCGATCAGCTAACTATGGCTACACCTTC
TRBD2	.	TRBV7-3	TRBJ2-1	CASSLGQSGLAGEQFF	TGTGCCAGCAGCTTAGGACAGTCGGGACTAGCGGGCGAGCAGTTCTTC
.	.	TRBV11-2	TRBJ1-4	CASSLVAGAWEKLFF	TGTGCCAGCAGCTTAGTGGCAGGGGCTTGGGAAAAACTGTTTTTT
.	.	TRBV6-6	TRBJ1-5	CASSTLGGGNQPQHF	TGTGCCAGCAGTACCCTAGGAGGGGGCAATCAGCCCCAGCATTTT
.	.	TRBV12-3/TRBV12-4	TRBJ1-1	CASSPGINTEAFF	TGTGCCAGCAGCCCAGGGATTAACACTGAAGCTTTCTTT
TRBD1	.	TRBV19	TRBJ1-2	CASSNRGLLYGYTF	TGTGCCAGTAGTAACAGGGGGCTGCTCTATGGCTACACCTTC